This T cell receptor beta chain was obtained from a study of T-cell reconstitution after alpha-beta-depleted transplantation in children. The study's findings and limits: Newly produced T cells mostly provided counts and TCRbeta diversity after one year, as hyperexpanded clones declined.

Between the trimmed V and J ends, which lost 7 bases and 2 bases, there was a span of 11 bases. The CDR3 sequence is 13 residues long. About this clonotype: Antigen specificity is unknown.

During its preparation, the TCRbeta library received unique molecular identifiers. TCRdb recomputed calls from the PCR reads with MiXCR, one row per CDR3 protein. The sample holds approximately 500,000 distinct CDR3 sequences, roughly a quarter seen once. The material was PBMCs, obtained before TCRalphabeta/CD19-depleted stem cell transplant. The receptor's source is a boy younger than two with Wiskott-Aldrich syndrome, due to receive a stem cell transplant. The chain recombines TRBV12-3 or TRBV12-4 with TRBJ2-5; D perhaps matches TRBD2 (5 bases). CDR3: CASTLREQETQYF. The CDR3 DNA sequence: TGTGCCAGCACTTTGAGGGAACAAGAGACCCAGTACTTC.